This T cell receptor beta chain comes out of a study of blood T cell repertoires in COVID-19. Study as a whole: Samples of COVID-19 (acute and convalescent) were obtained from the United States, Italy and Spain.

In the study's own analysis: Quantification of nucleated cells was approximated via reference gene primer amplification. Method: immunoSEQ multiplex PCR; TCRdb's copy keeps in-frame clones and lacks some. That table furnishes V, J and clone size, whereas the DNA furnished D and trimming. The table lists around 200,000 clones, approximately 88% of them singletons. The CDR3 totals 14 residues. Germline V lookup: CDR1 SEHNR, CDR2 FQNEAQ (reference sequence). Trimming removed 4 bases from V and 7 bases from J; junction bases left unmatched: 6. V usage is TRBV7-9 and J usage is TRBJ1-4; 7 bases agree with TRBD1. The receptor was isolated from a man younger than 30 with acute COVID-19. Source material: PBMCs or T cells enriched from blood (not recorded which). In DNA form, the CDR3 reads TGTGCCAGCAGCTCTGACAGGGAAGGTGAAAAACTGTTTTTT. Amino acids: CASSSDREGEKLFF.